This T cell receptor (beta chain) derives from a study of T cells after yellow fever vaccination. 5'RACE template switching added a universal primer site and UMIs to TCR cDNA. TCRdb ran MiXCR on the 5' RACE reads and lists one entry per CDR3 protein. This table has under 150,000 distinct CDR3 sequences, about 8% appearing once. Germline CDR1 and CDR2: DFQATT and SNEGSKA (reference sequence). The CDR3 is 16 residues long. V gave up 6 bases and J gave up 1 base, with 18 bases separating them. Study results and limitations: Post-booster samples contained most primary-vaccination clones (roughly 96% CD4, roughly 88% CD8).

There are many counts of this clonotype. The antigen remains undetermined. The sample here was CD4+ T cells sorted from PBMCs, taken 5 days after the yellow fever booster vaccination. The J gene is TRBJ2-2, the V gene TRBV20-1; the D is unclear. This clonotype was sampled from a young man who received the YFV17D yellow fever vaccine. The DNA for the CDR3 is TGCAGTGCCCGCTTGTCCGGACCACTGAACACCGGGGAGCTGTTTTTT. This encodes CSARLSGPLNTGELFF.